Each of the 21 T cell receptor beta chains below was sequenced from the same sample in a study of Ad26.COV2.S vaccination and SARS-CoV-2 variants. Noted treatment: over 15 received Ad26.COV2.S at low or high dose, single or two shots; a few received placebo; per-sample allocation not given. Vaccine and placebo recipients were sampled on day 63 after the first injection. Here immunoSEQ multiplex PCR was the method, and the copy in TCRdb shows in-frame clones only, minus some. The repertoire holds hundreds of thousands of clones, with more than 70% as singletons. The material sequenced was peripheral blood, taken in a trial of Ad26.COV2.S vaccine versus placebo. The receptors were gathered from a person between 18 and 65 years old who received the Ad26.COV2.S COVID-19 vaccine or a placebo.

The chain employs TRBV9 and TRBJ2-2; a weak D match, TRBD2 (6 bases). The CDR3 is 15 amino acids. CDR1 is SGDLS and CDR2 is YYNGEE in the germline V gene. Trimming pared 0 bases from V and 5 bases from J, leaving 11 bases between. The CDR3 protein is CASSVGREWTGELFF. The CDR3 DNA follows: TGTGCCAGCAGCGTAGGGCGGGAATGGACCGGGGAGCTGTTTTTT.

This rearrangement joins TRBV6-6 to TRBJ1-1; 7 positions match TRBD1. This CDR3 region has 17 residues. V lost 5 bases, J lost 2 bases, and 14 bases stayed unmatched. Germline V lookup: CDR1 MNHNY, CDR2 SVGAGI (reference sequence). CDR3 bases: TGTGCCAGCAGTCAACAGGGGCTTCCATACTTAAACACTGAAGCTTTCTTT. Protein product: CASSQQGLPYLNTEAFF.

The rearrangement joins TRBV6-5 to TRBJ1-2; the D gene is possibly TRBD1 (6 bases). Between the trimmed V and J ends, which lost 4 bases and 3 bases, there was a span of 12 bases. The germline V gene encodes CDR1 MNHEY and CDR2 SVGAGI. The CDR3 consists of 14 residues. CDR3 sequence: CASSLTGPDYGYTF. The CDR3 DNA follows: TGTGCCAGCAGTTTAACAGGGCCCGACTATGGCTACACCTTC.

V gene TRBV19 combines with J gene TRBJ2-1; weak D call: TRBD2 (6 bases). This CDR3 has 13 residues. CDR1 LNHDA and CDR2 SQIVND come from the germline V gene (reference sequence). The V end was cut by 5 bases, the J end by 9 bases, with 14 bases between. The DNA of the CDR3 is TGTGCCAGTAGTGCGACTAGGCTAACTGAGCAGTTCTTC. Residues: CASSATRLTEQFF.

CDR3: CASSHPDRDGGYTF. The CDR3 DNA reads TGTGCCAGCAGCCATCCCGACAGGGATGGTGGCTACACCTTC. This chain links TRBV3-1 (or the pseudogene TRBV3-2) with TRBJ1-2, with 7 positions matching TRBD1. The CDR3 length is 14 residues. With V trimmed by 3 bases and J by 7 bases, 8 bases remained unmatched. The germline V gene encodes CDR1 LGHDT and CDR2 YNNKEL (reference sequence).

The chain links TRBV4-1 to TRBJ1-1; 9 bases match TRBD1. CDR1 is MGHRA, CDR2 YSYEKL, per germline. V shed 1 base and J 4 bases; nucleotides not matched to a gene: 4. CDR3 length equals 15 residues. The CDR3 loop is CASSQVGQGSTEAFF. CDR3 nucleotide sequence: TGCGCCAGCAGCCAAGTGGGACAGGGTTCCACTGAAGCTTTCTTT.

The table lists this clone with a few counts. The V and J genes are TRBV5-1 and TRBJ1-5, with 7 bases aligning to TRBD1. Germline V gives CDR1 SGHRS, CDR2 YFSETQ. This CDR3 contains 14 residues. With 4 bases clipped from V and 2 bases from J, the junction kept 3 bases outside the gene matches. This CDR3 reads CASSIGQGNQPQHF. The CDR3 DNA reads TGCGCCAGCAGCATCGGACAGGGCAATCAGCCCCAGCATTTT. Variable domain in full (rest from reference TRBV5-1 and TRBJ1-5): KAGVTQTPRYLIKTRGQQVTLSCSPISGHRSVSWYQQTPGQGLQFLFEYFSETQRNKGNFPGRFSGRQFSNSRSEMNVSTLELGDSALYLCASSIGQGNQPQHFGDGTRLSIL.

This chain uses TRBV5-1 with TRBJ2-7, with D possibly matching TRBD1 (8 bases). The germline CDR1 and CDR2 sequences are SGHRS and YFSETQ. CDR3 length: 15 amino acids. V gave up 4 bases and J gave up 0 bases, with 14 bases separating them. CDR3 nucleotide sequence: TGCGCCAGCAGCCTACAGGGGGGGCCCTCCTACGAGCAGTACTTC. Its protein is CASSLQGGPSYEQYF. Using reference TRBV5-1 and TRBJ2-7 for the parts outside the CDR3, the full variable domain is KAGVTQTPRYLIKTRGQQVTLSCSPISGHRSVSWYQQTPGQGLQFLFEYFSETQRNKGNFPGRFSGRQFSNSRSEMNVSTLELGDSALYLCASSLQGGPSYEQYFGPGTRLTVT.

The chain combines TRBV28 with TRBJ2-5; tentative D call: TRBD2 (5 bases). Trimming removed 5 bases from V and 5 bases from J, with 15 bases in between. The CDR3 has 14 residues. Germline CDR1 is MDHEN and CDR2 is SYDVKM. The CDR3 loop reads CASSPPTSAETQYF. Here the CDR3 DNA reads TGTGCCAGCAGTCCACCTACTAGTGCTGAGACCCAGTACTTC.

The chain recombines TRBV7-3 with TRBJ1-1; no reliable D call. Trimming removed 5 bases at V and 6 bases at J, with 13 bases between. Germline-derived CDR1 and CDR2 are SGHTA and FQGTGA. CDR3 length: 13 amino acids. CDR3 DNA sequence: TGTGCCAGCAGCACGTACACCTCCGCTGAAGCTTTCTTT. Protein: CASSTYTSAEAFF.

J is TRBJ1-3 and V is TRBV7-2; TRBD1 matches at 8 bases. The CDR3 length is 13 residues. Germline CDR1 reads SGHTA; CDR2 reads FQGNSA. Losses at the gene ends were 8 bases for V and 5 bases for J; bases not matched to a gene: 5. CDR3 amino acids: CASLDRARNTIYF. The CDR3 bases are TGTGCCAGCTTGGACAGGGCGAGAAACACCATATATTTT.

This chain links TRBV19 with TRBJ2-2; 15 bases are a match to TRBD2. V was pared by 4 bases and J by 4 bases, with 7 bases of the junction left unmatched. Per the germline V gene, CDR1 is LNHDA and CDR2 is SQIVND (reference sequence). There are 18 residues in the CDR3. The CDR3: CASSTGLAGGKGTGELFF. For the CDR3, the DNA is TGTGCCAGTAGTACGGGACTAGCGGGGGGTAAGGGCACCGGGGAGCTGTTTTTT.

V usage is TRBV28 and J usage is TRBJ2-1; D ambiguous. Trimming removed 4 bases at V and 7 bases at J, with 8 bases between. Germline CDR1 reads MDHEN; CDR2 reads SYDVKM. CDR3 size: 12 residues. The CDR3 sequence is CASSSSQNEQFF. For the CDR3, the DNA is TGTGCCAGCAGTTCATCTCAAAATGAGCAGTTCTTC.

This clone was seen a single time. V usage is TRBV10-3 and J usage is TRBJ1-1; 8 bases map to TRBD1. Germline CDR1 is ENHRY and CDR2 is SYGVKD. V dropped 2 bases and J dropped 1; count of bases not matched to a gene: 3. The CDR3 spans 15 residues. CDR3: CAISETGQGNTEAFF. In nucleotides, the CDR3 is TGTGCCATCAGTGAGACCGGACAGGGGAACACTGAAGCTTTCTTT.

The chain recombines TRBV30 with TRBJ1-1; a weak D match, TRBD1 (5 bases). This CDR3 has 13 amino acids. Trimming shortened V by 8 bases and J by 6 bases, and 19 bases separated the two germline ends. Germline V lookup: CDR1 GTSNPN, CDR2 SVGIG (reference sequence). The CDR3 DNA reads TGTGCCCCCCTTAAAGGGGCATGGGCTGAAGCTTTCTTT. Translating it yields CAPLKGAWAEAFF.

The V and J genes are TRBV5-1 and TRBJ2-3; D may be TRBD1 or TRBD2 (7 bases each). There are 15 residues in the CDR3. Trimming took off 4 bases at V and 6 bases at J, with 18 bases between the two ends. CDR1 SGHRS and CDR2 YFSETQ come from the germline V gene. CDR3 protein: CASSPGGRGRDTQYF. The CDR3 coding sequence is TGCGCCAGCAGCCCGGGAGGCAGGGGGAGGGATACGCAGTATTTT.

The gene calls are TRBV10-1 and TRBJ1-6; D gene unclear. V dropped 0 bases and J dropped 7 bases, with 13 bases sitting between them. CDR3 size: 16 residues. In germline, CDR1 is WNHNN, CDR2 SYGVQD (reference sequence). The CDR3: CASSESRTSGNSPLHF. The CDR3 DNA sequence: TGCGCCAGCAGTGAGTCCAGAACGTCGGGAAATTCACCCCTCCACTTT.

This chain links TRBV29-1 with TRBJ2-7; 7 bases agree with TRBD1. Per the germline V gene, CDR1 is SQVTM and CDR2 is ANQGSEA. The V gene end was trimmed by 2 bases and the J gene end by 6 bases; junction bases not matched to a gene: 4. CDR3 size: 12 residues. The CDR3 DNA reads as TGCAGCGTTGAAAAGGGGACAGCCGAGCAGTACTTC. It codes for CSVEKGTAEQYF.

The chain is built from TRBV4-1 and TRBJ1-1; the D is unclear. CDR1 is MGHRA, CDR2 YSYEKL, per germline. The V gene lost 4 bases and the J gene lost 1 base, with 7 bases spanning the gap. CDR3 length: 13 amino acids. CDR3 sequence reads: CASSLNQNTEAFF. For the CDR3, the DNA is TGCGCCAGCAGCCTCAACCAGAACACTGAAGCTTTCTTT.

This clone was detected once. CDR3 DNA: TGTGCCAGCAGCTTCCAGGGTTATGAGCAGTTCTTC. As protein: CASSFQGYEQFF. This chain links TRBV7-9 with TRBJ2-1; tentatively, D is TRBD1 (5 bases). Trimming removed 3 bases at V and 8 bases at J, with 8 bases between. CDR1 is SEHNR and CDR2 is FQNEAQ in the germline V gene (reference sequence). The CDR3 covers 12 residues. The complete variable domain, with remaining parts taken from reference TRBV7-9 and TRBJ2-1, reads DTGVSQNPRHKITKRGQNVTFRCDPISEHNRLYWYRQTLGQGPEFLTYFQNEAQLEKSRLLSDRFSAERPKGSFSTLEIQRTEQGDSAMYLCASSFQGYEQFFGPGTRLTVL.

The chain carries TRBV7-3 and TRBJ1-2, with D tentatively TRBD1 (5 bases). The V end lost 1 base, the J end lost 2 bases, and 8 bases lay between the germline ends. The germline V gene has CDR1 SGHTA and CDR2 FQGTGA. The CDR3 extends over 14 amino acids. The CDR3 region is CASSLNPGNYGYTF. As DNA, the CDR3 is TGTGCCAGCAGCTTAAACCCAGGGAACTATGGCTACACCTTC.